These T cell receptor beta chains were read from a single sample in a study of blood T cell repertoires in COVID-19. Method: immunoSEQ multiplex PCR; TCRdb's copy keeps in-frame clones and lacks some. There are about 200,000 clones in the sample; 80% occur only once, and more than 7% lies in the top ten. Sequencing input: peripheral blood. These receptors all stem from a woman aged 70-85 years with acute or convalescent COVID-19. Both conserved end residues are part of each CDR3. The order of the fields is J gene, V gene, CDR3 protein.

TRBJ2-3,TRBV5-1,CASSGRPSGGADTQYF
TRBJ1-1,TRBV3-1/TRBV3-2,CASSPSSTRSNTEAFF
TRBJ1-2,TRBV20-1,CSASLPGQLNYGYTF
TRBJ2-7,TRBV5-1,CASSLGAGISYEQYF
TRBJ1-2,TRBV7-2,CASSPAGRPNYGYTF
TRBJ2-3,TRBV15,CATSRPGQRSTDTQYF
TRBJ1-4,TRBV19,CATKGFGTNEKLFF
TRBJ1-2,TRBV5-1,CASRDTGYGYTF
TRBJ2-5,TRBV28,CASTSPSVAGGLGTQYF
TRBJ1-2,TRBV6-5,CASTRTVTNYGYTF
TRBJ2-5,TRBV5-1,CASSLLRETQYF
TRBJ2-5,TRBV30,CAWRREVGARETQYF
TRBJ2-5,TRBV11-1,CASSPWTGETQYF
TRBJ2-1,TRBV14,CASSQQPGLAGETYNEQFF
TRBJ2-2,TRBV5-1,CASSLDSGGRELFF
TRBJ2-3,TRBV19,CASSIRLAGGPTDTQYF
TRBJ2-1,TRBV5-6,CASSLVPGVGYNEQFF
TRBJ1-6,TRBV9,CASSDQGGENNSPLHF
TRBJ2-5,TRBV10-1,CASSPRGALQETQYF
TRBJ2-2,TRBV30,CAWSYSVVGELFF
TRBJ2-1,TRBV4-1,CASSQDPTVLSSYNEQFF
TRBJ1-4,TRBV30,CAWRRGGFNEKLFF
TRBJ2-1,TRBV3-1/TRBV3-2,CASSLKQRGVNEQFF
TRBJ2-1,TRBV6-2/TRBV6-3,CASSLAGDLSYNEQFF
TRBJ1-1,TRBV4-1,CASSPAGGMNTEAFF
TRBJ2-3,TRBV9,CASSAHIAGGTDTQYF
TRBJ2-6,TRBV19,CASSKGASGANVLTF
TRBJ2-5,TRBV19,CASSIMAGQETQYF
TRBJ2-4,TRBV7-9,CASSSTVQLAKNIQYF
TRBJ2-5,TRBV3-1/TRBV3-2,CASSHGRRGAGETQYF
TRBJ1-1,TRBV5-5,CASSIGHLTEAFF
TRBJ2-7,TRBV29-1,CSVAGGLVANEQYF
TRBJ1-4,TRBV14,CASSQGLKGWKLFF
TRBJ2-5,TRBV7-2,CASSFRGRGTQYF
TRBJ2-5,TRBV5-6,CASSLMRSDETQYF
TRBJ1-6,TRBV5-1,CASSYGQGYNSPLHF
TRBJ2-1,TRBV7-8,CASSPENHEQFF
TRBJ2-3,TRBV27,CASSLVGTGTDTQYF
TRBJ2-7,TRBV9,CASSVMPGDEQYF
TRBJ2-4,TRBV5-1,CASSLGLAGGDPQYF
TRBJ1-2,TRBV6-5,CASSTRQGLPYGYTF
TRBJ2-5,TRBV2,CASSGSRKGVGETQYF
TRBJ1-1,TRBV15,CATSRDRQGNTEAFF
TRBJ1-6,TRBV13,CASSLTGSSYNSPLHF
TRBJ1-6,TRBV6-5,CASSYGDRSSPLHF
TRBJ2-2,TRBV15,CATSSLGAGHTGELFF